The present T cell receptor beta chain was sequenced within a study of cytomegalovirus exposure and HLA in healthy donors. Study summary: The same platform used for the roughly 600 first-cohort repertoires was also used for the 95 to 150 validation repertoires, as a later analysis reported. Study-wide results and caveats: The tendency of first-cohort TCR clusters to co-occur in the 95 to 150 validation repertoires was the finding of a later analysis. Reports showed the classifier diagnosing cytomegalovirus status with high specificity and sensitivity. The study recorded over 150 TCR beta chains that were cytomegalovirus-associated.

Measured with immunoSEQ multiplex PCR; TCRdb has only the in-frame clones, and not every one. The sample carries around 250,000 clones, nearly 90% recorded once. Turning to this clone: Its matching antigen is unknown.

The sequenced sample was PBMCs. This sequence was found in a young woman in good health and CMV-seronegative.

The CDR3 nucleotides are TGTGCCAGCAGTTTAGGAATCGGACAGGGGACACCCCTCCACTTT. It is translated as CASSLGIGQGTPLHF. The V gene is TRBV28, the J gene TRBJ1-6; TRBD1 matches at 9 bases. The CDR3 extends over 15 amino acids. Per germline, CDR1 MDHEN and CDR2 SYDVKM. V lost 2 bases and J lost 11; bases outside the gene matches: 7.